The 23 T cell receptor beta chains below come from one sample, sequenced in a study of cytomegalovirus exposure and HLA in healthy donors. PCR amplification relied on 60 Vbeta primers (plus 13 Jbeta primers). Clones were read by immunoSEQ multiplex PCR, and TCRdb kept only the in-frame ones, dropping some. This table has some 97,000 clones, 79% appearing once. The sequenced sample was PBMCs. The receptors derive from a female donor in good health and CMV-seropositive.

J is TRBJ2-3 and V is TRBV9; 8 bases are a match to TRBD2. With V trimmed by 6 bases and J by 2 bases, 11 bases remained unmatched. CDR1 is SGDLS, CDR2 YYNGEE, per germline. The CDR3 runs 16 residues. In nucleotides, the CDR3 is TGTGCCAGCAACCGGGGGGGCCGGGGATACACAGATACGCAGTATTTT. This codes for CASNRGGRGYTDTQYF. The entire variable domain, with the rest obtained from reference TRBV9 and TRBJ2-3, is as follows: DSGVTQTPKHLITATGQRVTLRCSPRSGDLSVYWYQQSLDQGLQFLIQYYNGEERAKGNILERFSAQQFPDLHSELNLSSLELGDSALYFCASNRGGRGYTDTQYFGPGTRLTVL.

V gene TRBV7-8 combines with J gene TRBJ2-1; 9 bases are shared with TRBD2. Germline values: CDR1 SGHVS, CDR2 FQNEAQ. This CDR3 is 15 amino acids long. With V trimmed by 5 bases and J by 8 bases, 10 bases remained unmatched. CDR3 residues: CASSQSPAGGYEQFF. In DNA, the CDR3 is TGTGCCAGCAGCCAATCCCCAGCGGGGGGCTATGAGCAGTTCTTC.

For this clone: In the same sample, other DNA sequences code for this CDR3. This chain uses TRBV4-1 with TRBJ2-7, with 11 bases aligning to TRBD1. Germline CDR1 is MGHRA and CDR2 is YSYEKL. V was clipped by 4 bases and J by 2 bases; unmatched bases: 1. The CDR3 totals 14 residues. The CDR3 DNA reads TGCGCCAGCAGCCCGGGACAGGGGGCCTACGAGCAGTACTTC. It specifies CASSPGQGAYEQYF.

The chain carries TRBV7-9 and TRBJ2-7; D call uncertain. Trimming removed 1 base at V and 0 bases at J, with 10 bases between. Germline assignment: CDR1 SEHNR and CDR2 FQNEAQ (reference sequence). The CDR3 is 15 residues long. This CDR3 reads CASSLVGRSSYEQYF. In nucleotides, the CDR3 is TGTGCCAGCAGCTTAGTTGGGCGTAGCTCCTACGAGCAGTACTTC.

The rearrangement uses TRBV7-9 and TRBJ2-7; TRBD2 aligns across 7 bases. Losses at the gene ends were 3 bases for V and 0 bases for J; bases not matched to a gene: 8. This CDR3 region has 16 residues. Germline V CDR1 and CDR2: SEHNR, FQNEAQ (reference sequence). The CDR3 sequence: CASSFPAGDPSYEQYF. The CDR3, as DNA: TGTGCCAGCAGCTTTCCGGCGGGAGACCCCTCCTACGAGCAGTACTTC. Drawing the rest from reference TRBV7-9 and TRBJ2-7, the complete variable domain is DTGVSQNPRHKITKRGQNVTFRCDPISEHNRLYWYRQTLGQGPEFLTYFQNEAQLEKSRLLSDRFSAERPKGSFSTLEIQRTEQGDSAMYLCASSFPAGDPSYEQYFGPGTRLTVT.

There are a few counts of this clone. The same CDR3 also results from other DNA sequences found in this sample. The chain employs TRBV5-1 and TRBJ2-2; 13 nucleotides align to TRBD2. The germline V gene has CDR1 SGHRS and CDR2 YFSETQ. The V segment lost 4 bases and the J segment 4 bases; nucleotides outside the gene matches: 7. The CDR3 sequence is 17 residues long. The CDR3 loop is CASSPGLAGVGTGELFF. The CDR3, as DNA: TGCGCCAGCAGCCCCGGACTAGCGGGAGTGGGCACCGGGGAGCTGTTTTTT.

The chain employs TRBV7-9 and TRBJ1-4; TRBD1 aligns across 9 bases. Per germline, CDR1 SEHNR and CDR2 FQNEAQ (reference sequence). The V and J ends lost 5 bases and 6 bases, in that order; junction bases with no gene match: 10. The length of the CDR3 is 16 residues. CDR3 sequence: CASSAGDRAWDEKLFF. CDR3 nucleotides: TGTGCCAGCAGCGCGGGGGACAGGGCTTGGGATGAAAAACTGTTTTTT.

The chain employs TRBV19 and TRBJ1-1; 7 bases align to TRBD1. The V gene end was trimmed by 5 bases and the J gene end by 2 bases; junction bases not matched to a gene: 8. There are 15 residues in the CDR3. CDR1 LNHDA and CDR2 SQIVND come from the germline V gene (reference sequence). CDR3 loop: CASSFQGVLNTEAFF. The CDR3 DNA reads as TGTGCCAGTAGTTTCCAGGGGGTTCTCAACACTGAAGCTTTCTTT.

V and J are TRBV5-6 and TRBJ2-2; possibly TRBD1 for D (6 bases). Germline loops: CDR1 SGHDT, CDR2 YYEEEE. The CDR3 contains 15 residues. V was trimmed by 1 base and J by 5 bases, leaving 12 bases between them. The CDR3 is CASSLNRQETGELFF. DNA of the CDR3: TGTGCCAGCAGCTTGAACCGACAGGAGACCGGGGAGCTGTTTTTT.

This clone showed up just a few times. The chain couples TRBV5-6 to TRBJ1-2, with TRBD1 as a possible D gene (6 bases). The germline gives CDR1 SGHDT, CDR2 YYEEEE. The length of the CDR3 is 15 residues. The ends were cut back, 4 bases at V and 4 bases at J, with 17 bases in the middle. The CDR3 sequence is CASSPIQGFGYGYTF. The CDR3 DNA reads as TGTGCCAGCAGCCCCATTCAGGGGTTTGGCTATGGCTACACCTTC.

CDR3 residues: CASSEGARVDSPLHF. The CDR3 region has the DNA TGTGCCAGCAGTGAAGGGGCCAGGGTGGATTCACCCCTCCACTTT. The genes are TRBV2 and TRBJ1-6; tentatively, D is TRBD1 (5 bases). Germline V lookup: CDR1 SNHLY, CDR2 FYNNEI. This CDR3 comprises 15 residues. With 1 base removed from V and 8 bases from J, the gap between germline ends came to 12 bases. The full variable domain, completed using reference TRBV2 and TRBJ1-6, is EPEVTQTPSHQVTQMGQEVILRCVPISNHLYFYWYRQILGQKVEFLVSFYNNEISEKSEIFDDQFSVERPDGSNFTLKIRSTKLEDSAMYFCASSEGARVDSPLHFGNGTRLTVT.

The V gene is TRBV15, the J gene TRBJ1-1; 11 bases agree with TRBD1. CDR1 is LNHNV, CDR2 YYDKDF, per germline (reference sequence). Losses at the gene ends were 1 base for V and 5 bases for J; bases not matched to a gene: 3. The CDR3 spans 15 residues. The CDR3 protein is CATSRVDRGRTEAFF. As DNA, the CDR3 is TGTGCCACCAGCAGAGTGGACAGGGGGCGAACTGAAGCTTTCTTT.

This clone has more than one count but fewer than ten. CDR3 in amino acids: CASQGGGENSYEQYF. Written as DNA, the CDR3 is TGTGCCTCCCAGGGCGGCGGGGAAAATTCCTACGAGCAGTACTTC. The chain couples TRBV10-3 to TRBJ2-7; tentatively, D is TRBD2 (6 bases). Between the trimmed V and J ends, which lost 11 bases and 1 base, there was a span of 21 bases. The CDR3 loop spans 15 amino acids. Germline V gene sequence: CDR1 ENHRY, CDR2 SYGVKD.

This chain connects TRBV7-2 to TRBJ1-1; possibly TRBD1 for D (5 bases). Looked up from germline, CDR1 is SGHTA and CDR2 is FQGNSA. V lost 4 bases and J lost 1, with 7 bases in between. CDR3 length: 13 residues. The CDR3 loop is CASSSGQNTEAFF. DNA of the CDR3: TGTGCCAGCAGCTCCGGACAGAACACTGAAGCTTTCTTT. Using reference TRBV7-2 and TRBJ1-1 for the parts outside the CDR3, the full variable domain is GAGVSQSPSNKVTEKGKDVELRCDPISGHTALYWYRQSLGQGLEFLIYFQGNSAPDKSGLPSDRFSAERTGGSVSTLTIQRTQQEDSAVYLCASSSGQNTEAFFGQGTRLTVV.

This chain joins TRBV7-6 and TRBJ2-3; 8 positions match TRBD2. Germline-derived CDR1 and CDR2 are SGHVS and FNYEAQ. The CDR3 spans 19 residues. The ends lost 1 base at V and 0 bases at J; junction bases unmatched: 12. CDR3 bases: TGTGCCAGCAGCTTAGTATCGCGGGCGGGGGGCCTTAGCACAGATACGCAGTATTTT. Its translation: CASSLVSRAGGLSTDTQYF.

The chain employs TRBV19 and TRBJ1-2; 8 nucleotides match TRBD1. The CDR3 is 14 amino acids. The ends lost 10 bases at V and 4 bases at J; junction bases unmatched: 11. Germline V gives CDR1 LNHDA, CDR2 SQIVND (reference sequence). CDR3 protein: CAIRRQGPIYGYTF. CDR3 sequence (DNA): TGTGCCATCAGAAGACAGGGGCCGATCTATGGCTACACCTTC.

The rearrangement links TRBV7-9 to TRBJ1-6, with a tentative D call TRBD1 (6 bases). The germline CDR1 and CDR2 sequences are SEHNR and FQNEAQ (reference sequence). V was cut by 4 bases and J by 10 bases, with 17 bases left in between. The CDR3 has 15 residues. The CDR3 coding sequence is TGTGCCAGCAGCTACACGGACTTAGGGGGATCACCCCTCCACTTT. This translates into CASSYTDLGGSPLHF.

V and J are TRBV11-2 and TRBJ2-7; the match to TRBD1 covers 8 bases. CDR3 length: 16 amino acids. After removal of 5 bases from V and 3 bases from J, the junction contained 12 bases not matched to a gene. Germline CDR1 SGHAT, CDR2 FQNNGV. Written as DNA, the CDR3 is TGTGCCAGCAGCAATAGGGTGGCAGGGGGCCTCTACGAGCAGTACTTC. The encoded protein is CASSNRVAGGLYEQYF.

The rearrangement uses TRBV19 and TRBJ2-1; 10 bases match TRBD2. The germline CDR1 and CDR2 sequences are LNHDA and SQIVND (reference sequence). V lost 5 bases, J lost 6 bases, and 4 bases stayed unmatched. The CDR3 has 14 residues. CDR3: CASSPLAGVNEQFF. The CDR3, as DNA: TGTGCCAGTAGTCCCCTAGCGGGAGTCAATGAGCAGTTCTTC.

The chain recombines TRBV6-1 with TRBJ1-2, with 10 positions matching TRBD1. The CDR3 runs 14 residues. Germline V CDR1 and CDR2: MNHNS, SASEGT. J lost 4 bases, V lost 6 bases, and 5 bases had no gene match. The CDR3 region is CASSARDRGYGYTF. The CDR3 DNA sequence: TGTGCCAGCAGCGCCCGGGACAGGGGCTATGGCTACACCTTC.

The chain couples TRBV7-9 to TRBJ2-3; 14 nucleotides align to TRBD2. V gave up 5 bases and J gave up 5 bases; unmatched junction bases: 3. Germline V gene lookup returns CDR1 SEHNR and CDR2 FQNEAQ (reference sequence). The CDR3 consists of 15 residues. Written as DNA, the CDR3 is TGTGCCAGCAGCGCCGGGACTAGCGGGGGAGATACGCAGTATTTT. Its translation is CASSAGTSGGDTQYF.

The chain is built from TRBV19 and TRBJ1-1; tentatively, D is TRBD1 (6 bases). This CDR3 has 14 amino acids. V lost 4 bases to trimming and J lost 2 bases, with 11 bases between them. Germline V CDR1 and CDR2: LNHDA, SQIVND (reference sequence). The CDR3 protein is CASSTRDTNTEAFF. CDR3 DNA sequence: TGTGCCAGTAGTACTCGGGACACTAACACTGAAGCTTTCTTT.

The V and J genes are TRBV7-9 and TRBJ1-4; perhaps TRBD1 as D (6 bases). The V and J ends lost 4 bases and 5 bases respectively, with 14 bases between them. This CDR3 has 15 residues. Germline V gene lookup returns CDR1 SEHNR and CDR2 FQNEAQ (reference sequence). The CDR3 here is CASSSIDRRNEKLFF. DNA for the CDR3: TGTGCCAGCAGCTCTATTGACAGGAGGAATGAAAAACTGTTTTTT.